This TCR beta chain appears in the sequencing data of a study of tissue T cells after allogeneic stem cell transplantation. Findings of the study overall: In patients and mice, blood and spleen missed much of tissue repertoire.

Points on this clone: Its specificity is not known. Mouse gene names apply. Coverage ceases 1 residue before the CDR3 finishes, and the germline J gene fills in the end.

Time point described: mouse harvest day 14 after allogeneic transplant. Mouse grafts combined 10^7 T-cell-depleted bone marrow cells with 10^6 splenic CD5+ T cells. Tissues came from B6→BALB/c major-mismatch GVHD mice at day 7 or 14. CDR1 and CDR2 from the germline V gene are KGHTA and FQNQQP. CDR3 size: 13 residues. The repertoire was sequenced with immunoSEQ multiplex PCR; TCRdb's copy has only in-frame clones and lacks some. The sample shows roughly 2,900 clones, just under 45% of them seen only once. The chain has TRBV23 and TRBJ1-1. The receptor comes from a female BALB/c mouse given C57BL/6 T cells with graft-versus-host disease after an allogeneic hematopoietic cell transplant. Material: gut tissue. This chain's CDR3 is CSSSRIANTEVFF. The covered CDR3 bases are TGCTCCAGCAGCCGAATTGCAAACACAGAAGTCTTC.